This T cell receptor beta chain stems from a study of blood T cell repertoires in COVID-19. Overall study: Both acute and convalescent COVID-19 samples were obtained from the United States, Italy and Spain. The analysed material was cDNA or gDNA that came from T cells, B-cell-depleted T cells, or PBMCs.

J gave up 4 bases and V 2 bases, and 6 bases lay outside the gene matches. Germline CDR1 reads SGHAT; CDR2 reads FQNNGV. This CDR3 contains 16 residues. As handled by the study authors: Counts of nucleated cells, estimated from reference gene primer amplification, were obtained. Profiling relied on immunoSEQ multiplex PCR, and the TCRdb table lists in-frame clones only, not all of them. V and J calls and clone size follow that table, whereas D and trimming were derived from the DNA. The table lists about 140,000 clones, 88% of them singletons. The clonotype comes from a human donor with COVID-19, enrolled during active disease. The donor label of this sample is uncertain. The chain uses TRBV11-2 and TRBJ1-4; 8 bases map to TRBD1. Sequencing was done on a sample of peripheral blood. CDR3 DNA: TGTGCCAGCAGCTTACCCAGGGGGCTTGGTAATGAAAAACTGTTTTTT. Translating gives CASSLPRGLGNEKLFF.